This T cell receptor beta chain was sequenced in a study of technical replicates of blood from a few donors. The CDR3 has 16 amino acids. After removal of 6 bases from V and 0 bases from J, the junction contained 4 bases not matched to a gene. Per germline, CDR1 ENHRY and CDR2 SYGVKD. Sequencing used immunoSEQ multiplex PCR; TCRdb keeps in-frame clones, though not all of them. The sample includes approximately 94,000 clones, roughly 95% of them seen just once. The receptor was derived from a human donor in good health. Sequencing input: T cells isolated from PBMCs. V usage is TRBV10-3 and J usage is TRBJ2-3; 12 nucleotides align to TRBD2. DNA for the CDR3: TGTGCCATCAGCCTAGCGGGAGGGACTAGCACAGATACGCAGTATTTT. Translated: CAISLAGGTSTDTQYF.